Below, 23 T cell receptor beta chains from the same sample are listed, as sequenced in a study of T-cell reconstitution after alpha-beta-depleted transplantation in children. Unique molecular identifiers were incorporated during preparation of the TCRbeta library. Using its own MiXCR run on the PCR reads, TCRdb lists one record per CDR3 protein. The table lists over 400,000 distinct CDR3 sequences, around 12% of them singletons. The sample here was PBMCs from the stem cell graft donor, taken from the stem cell graft. Every receptor here comes from a human donor who donated a stem cell graft to a child with combined immunodeficiency.

This clonotype was found many times. This sequence joins TRBV10-3 and TRBJ2-7; no clear D. The CDR3 runs to 13 residues. Between the trimmed V and J ends, which lost 0 bases and 5 bases, there was a span of 8 bases. Germline values: CDR1 ENHRY, CDR2 SYGVKD. DNA for the CDR3: TGTGCCATCAGTGAGTCATTCTCGGACGAGCAGTACTTC. It codes for CAISESFSDEQYF.

This clonotype was seen a handful of times. The rearrangement uses TRBV30 and TRBJ2-3, with D hard to call. Germline CDR1 GTSNPN, CDR2 SVGIG (reference sequence). The length of the CDR3 is 13 residues. V shed 1 base and J shed 0 bases, with 5 bases lying between them. The CDR3 sequence is CAWSAGSTDTQYF. The CDR3 DNA is TGTGCCTGGAGTGCCGGGAGCACAGATACGCAGTATTTT.

This clonotype was recorded many times. The chain recombines TRBV29-1 with TRBJ2-1, with 8 bases identical to TRBD2. Germline loops: CDR1 SQVTM, CDR2 ANQGSEA. Unmatched junction bases numbered 6, after V lost 3 bases and J lost 5 bases. The CDR3 is 14 residues long. The CDR3 nucleotides read TGCAGCGTTGACGGCGGTAGCGGGAACAATGAGCAGTTCTTC. It yields the protein CSVDGGSGNNEQFF.

This clonotype was picked up a small number of times. J is TRBJ2-3 and V is TRBV5-6; D tentatively fits TRBD1 or TRBD2 (6 bases each). The CDR3 loop spans 18 amino acids. V lost 5 bases and J 8 bases, leaving 30 bases between the germline ends. Germline values: CDR1 SGHDT, CDR2 YYEEEE. The CDR3 coding sequence is TGTGCCAGCAGTCTTCTAGGGGACTTCGGGGGACACGGGGGTACGCAGTATTTT. Translated, it gives CASSLLGDFGGHGGTQYF.

This clonotype was counted between two and nine times. The chain couples TRBV6-5 to TRBJ2-1; 7 bases agree with TRBD1. From germline, CDR1 is MNHEY and CDR2 SVGAGI. J was trimmed by 0 bases and V by 0 bases; bases with no gene match: 2. This CDR3 comprises 16 residues. The CDR3 region has the DNA TGTGCCAGCAGTTACTCGAAGGGGGCCTCCTACAATGAGCAGTTCTTC. Protein product: CASSYSKGASYNEQFF.

This clonotype was seen repeatedly, ten times or more. This sequence joins TRBV9 and TRBJ2-1; the D gene is possibly TRBD1 (8 bases). Germline CDR1 and CDR2: SGDLS and YYNGEE. The length of the CDR3 is 16 residues. Trimming pared 2 bases from V and 2 bases from J, leaving 14 bases between. The CDR3 reads CASSVTGGTTYNEQFF. CDR3 DNA: TGTGCCAGCAGCGTCACAGGGGGGACTACCTACAATGAGCAGTTCTTC.

The chain recombines TRBV20-1 with TRBJ2-2; D not resolved. CDR3 length: 15 amino acids. Germline CDR1 and CDR2: DFQATT and SNEGSKA (reference sequence). V lost 5 bases to trimming and J lost 6 bases, with 19 bases between them. CDR3 in DNA: TGCAGTGCTCCCGGGCACAGCCCGGATTCCGGGGAGCTGTTTTTT. Translation gives CSAPGHSPDSGELFF.

The table lists this clonotype with a few counts. The gene calls are TRBV7-3 and TRBJ2-3, with D maybe TRBD2 (5 bases). This CDR3 spans 16 amino acids. Germline CDR1 is SGHTA and CDR2 is FQGTGA. V was shortened by 2 bases and J by 0 bases, with 12 bases between the two germline ends. CDR3: CASSLGEFRSTDTQYF. The DNA of the CDR3 is TGTGCCAGCAGCTTAGGGGAGTTCCGAAGCACAGATACGCAGTATTTT.

The chain combines TRBV3-1 with TRBJ2-5; D not certain. This CDR3 contains 15 residues. Germline values: CDR1 LGHDT, CDR2 YNNKEL (reference sequence). The V end lost 0 bases, the J end lost 1 base, and 9 bases lay between the germline ends. For the CDR3, the DNA is TGTGCCAGCAGCCAAGATCTTGTACGCCAAGAGACCCAGTACTTC. It yields the protein CASSQDLVRQETQYF.

In its sample, this clonotype was seen many times. The chain links TRBV12-3 or TRBV12-4 to TRBJ1-2; 7 bases are a match to TRBD1. CDR3 size: 14 residues. V lost 6 bases, J lost 2 bases, and 6 bases stayed unmatched. The CDR3 DNA follows: TGTGCCAGCAGCTTACAGGGGAGCAACTATGGCTACACCTTC. Protein product: CASSLQGSNYGYTF.

Many counts were recorded for this clonotype. This chain connects TRBV12-3 or TRBV12-4 to TRBJ2-7; TRBD2 matches at 14 bases. The ends lost 6 bases at V and 4 bases at J; junction bases unmatched: 5. This CDR3 has 15 residues. The CDR3 DNA reads as TGTGCCAGCAGCTTTGGGACTAGCGGGGGATACGAGCAGTACTTC. It yields the protein CASSFGTSGGYEQYF.

The V call is TRBV19, the J call TRBJ1-1; no clear D gene. CDR3 length equals 10 residues. V lost 9 bases and J 6 bases, leaving 8 bases between the germline ends. Germline-derived CDR1 and CDR2 are LNHDA and SQIVND (reference sequence). The CDR3 coding sequence is TGTGCCAGCGGACTCTCTGAAGCTTTCTTT. It yields the protein CASGLSEAFF. Drawing the rest from reference TRBV19 and TRBJ1-1, the complete variable domain is DGGITQSPKYLFRKEGQNVTLSCEQNLNHDAMYWYRQDPGQGLRLIYYSQIVNDFQKGDIAEGYSVSREKKESFPLTVTSAQKNPTAFYLCASGLSEAFFGQGTRLTVV.

This clonotype was detected a few times. Germline is not matched at one junction end, which may reflect a read error. The chain links TRBV6-5 to TRBJ2-7; D remains unclear. CDR1 is MNHEY, CDR2 SVGAGI, per germline. This CDR3 comprises 14 residues. CDR3 sequence (DNA): TGTGCCAGCAGTGACTCCCTGACCTCCTACGAGCAGTACTTC. Translation gives CASSDSLTSYEQYF.

The chain has TRBV19 and TRBJ1-1; D may be TRBD1 (5 bases). Germline V gene lookup returns CDR1 LNHDA and CDR2 SQIVND (reference sequence). V was trimmed by 7 bases and J by 0 bases, leaving 15 bases between them. CDR3 size: 15 residues. CDR3 coding DNA: TGTGCCAGTAAGCATCGGGACTTTGTGAACACTGAAGCTTTCTTT. Its protein product is CASKHRDFVNTEAFF. Full variable domain (remainder filled in from reference TRBV19 and TRBJ1-1): DGGITQSPKYLFRKEGQNVTLSCEQNLNHDAMYWYRQDPGQGLRLIYYSQIVNDFQKGDIAEGYSVSREKKESFPLTVTSAQKNPTAFYLCASKHRDFVNTEAFFGQGTRLTVV.

In this sample, this clonotype turned up many times. This rearrangement joins TRBV9 to TRBJ1-1; the D is unclear. The CDR3 contains 13 residues. V was cut by 4 bases and J by 10 bases, with 17 bases left in between. Germline V gene lookup returns CDR1 SGDLS and CDR2 YYNGEE. This CDR3 is CASSSVGRAGAFF. The CDR3 nucleotides are TGTGCCAGCAGCTCAGTGGGGAGGGCTGGAGCTTTCTTT.

This clonotype has a handful of counts. This chain joins TRBV6-5 and TRBJ2-1; the D gene is possibly TRBD2 (6 bases). The V end lost 2 bases, the J end lost 6 bases, and 14 bases lay between the germline ends. CDR1 and CDR2 from the germline V gene are MNHEY and SVGAGI. This CDR3 comprises 15 residues. CDR3 bases: TGTGCCAGCAGTTACGCGAGACTAGGAGGCAATGAGCAGTTCTTC. Translating it yields CASSYARLGGNEQFF.

This clonotype was observed a few times. This chain connects TRBV12-3 or TRBV12-4 to TRBJ2-5, with TRBD2 identical over 10 bases. The CDR3 sequence is 15 residues long. V shed 5 bases, J shed 2 bases, and the junction held 5 bases outside the gene matches. The CDR3 reads CASSELAGNQETQYF. For the CDR3, the DNA is TGTGCCAGCAGTGAACTAGCGGGGAATCAAGAGACCCAGTACTTC.

At least ten counts were recorded for this clonotype. The gene calls are TRBV5-1 and TRBJ2-1, with 7 bases fitting TRBD2. The germline V gene has CDR1 SGHRS and CDR2 YFSETQ. The CDR3 runs to 14 residues. V was clipped by 4 bases and J by 5 bases; unmatched bases: 6. The CDR3 sequence is CASSEGGTHNEQFF. The CDR3 coding sequence is TGCGCCAGCAGCGAGGGAGGGACCCACAATGAGCAGTTCTTC.

This chain links TRBV5-1 with TRBJ2-1, with D possibly being TRBD2 (5 bases). V lost 5 bases and J 0 bases, leaving 9 bases between the germline ends. The V gene's germline CDR1 is SGHRS and CDR2 YFSETQ. The CDR3 totals 14 residues. The CDR3 DNA follows: TGCGCCAGCAGTAGCGAGAGCTCCTACAATGAGCAGTTCTTC. The encoded protein is CASSSESSYNEQFF.

This clonotype was observed many times. The chain uses TRBV4-3 and TRBJ2-2; 12 bases agree with TRBD2. Trimming removed 2 bases from V and 4 bases from J; junction bases left unmatched: 11. This CDR3 contains 19 residues. Germline-derived CDR1 and CDR2 are LGHNA and YSLEER. CDR3 loop: CASSQSPTSGGRSTGELFF. The DNA for the CDR3 is TGCGCCAGCAGCCAATCTCCGACTAGCGGGGGACGTAGCACCGGGGAGCTGTTTTTT.

The genes are TRBV18 and TRBJ2-1, with 7 nucleotides matching TRBD1. Germline CDR1 and CDR2: KGHSH and LQKENI. V was clipped by 1 base and J by 2 bases; unmatched bases: 8. CDR3 length: 17 amino acids. This chain's CDR3 is CASSPRVKGGAYNEQFF. The CDR3 DNA reads TGTGCCAGCTCACCACGGGTGAAAGGGGGCGCCTACAATGAGCAGTTCTTC.

This clonotype was counted a few times. The CDR3 nucleotides read TGTGCCAGCAGTTACCCCAAGGGCTCTAGCGGGAGCGCTGAGCAGTTCTTC. As protein: CASSYPKGSSGSAEQFF. The V gene is TRBV6-2 or TRBV6-3, the J gene TRBJ2-1, with 10 bases lining up with TRBD2. The germline V gene has CDR1 MNHEY and CDR2 SVGEGT. V shed 2 bases, J shed 9 bases, and the junction held 13 bases outside the gene matches. The CDR3 is made up of 17 amino acids.

Only a few counts were recorded for this clonotype. The V gene is TRBV18, the J gene TRBJ2-1; 10 positions agree with TRBD1. With 0 bases clipped from V and 4 bases from J, the junction kept 6 bases outside the gene matches. Germline CDR1 reads KGHSH; CDR2 reads LQKENI. This CDR3 is built from 17 residues. The CDR3 sequence: CASSPPAGTGDYNEQFF. The CDR3 bases are TGTGCCAGCTCACCACCGGCTGGGACAGGGGATTACAATGAGCAGTTCTTC.